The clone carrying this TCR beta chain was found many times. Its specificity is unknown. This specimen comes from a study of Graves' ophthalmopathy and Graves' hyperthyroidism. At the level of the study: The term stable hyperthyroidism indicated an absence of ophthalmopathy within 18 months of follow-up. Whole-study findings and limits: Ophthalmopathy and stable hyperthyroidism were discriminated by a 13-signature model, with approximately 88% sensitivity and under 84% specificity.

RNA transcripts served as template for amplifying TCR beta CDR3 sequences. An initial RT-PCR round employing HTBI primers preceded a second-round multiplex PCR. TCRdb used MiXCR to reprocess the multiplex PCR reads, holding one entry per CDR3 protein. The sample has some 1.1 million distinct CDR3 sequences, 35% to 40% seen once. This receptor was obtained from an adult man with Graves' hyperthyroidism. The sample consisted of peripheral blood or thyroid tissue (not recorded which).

The CDR3 is CASKLGGSPLHF. As DNA, the CDR3 is TGTGCCAGCAAGTTGGGGGGTTCACCCCTCCACTTT. The genes are TRBV2 and TRBJ1-6; TRBD1 might be the D (5 bases). The CDR3 consists of 12 residues. Trimming cost V 7 bases and J 9 bases, with 10 bases left between them. Germline V gives CDR1 SNHLY, CDR2 FYNNEI. Using reference TRBV2 and TRBJ1-6 for the parts outside the CDR3, the full variable domain is EPEVTQTPSHQVTQMGQEVILRCVPISNHLYFYWYRQILGQKVEFLVSFYNNEISEKSEIFDDQFSVERPDGSNFTLKIRSTKLEDSAMYFCASKLGGSPLHFGNGTRLTVT.